Included here is one T cell receptor (beta chain) sequence, with context. The protocol was immunoSEQ multiplex PCR, while the TCRdb copy is restricted to in-frame clones and leaves out a portion. The sample yields fewer than 85,000 clones, 80% seen once. The sample belongs to a study of T cell clones after liver transplantation. This CDR3 has 10 amino acids. The germline CDR1 and CDR2 sequences are DFQATT and SNEGSKA (reference sequence). Trimming took 8 bases from V and 6 from J, leaving 8 bases between them. The source material was CD4+ T cells from blood, sampled 12 months after liver transplant. This receptor was obtained from a human patient who received a liver transplant. The graft donor may account for some of the T cells. The V call is TRBV20-1, the J call TRBJ2-1; D call uncertain. CDR3 nucleotides: TGCAGTCCCGTCGGCAATGAGCAGTTCTTC. This gives the protein CSPVGNEQFF.